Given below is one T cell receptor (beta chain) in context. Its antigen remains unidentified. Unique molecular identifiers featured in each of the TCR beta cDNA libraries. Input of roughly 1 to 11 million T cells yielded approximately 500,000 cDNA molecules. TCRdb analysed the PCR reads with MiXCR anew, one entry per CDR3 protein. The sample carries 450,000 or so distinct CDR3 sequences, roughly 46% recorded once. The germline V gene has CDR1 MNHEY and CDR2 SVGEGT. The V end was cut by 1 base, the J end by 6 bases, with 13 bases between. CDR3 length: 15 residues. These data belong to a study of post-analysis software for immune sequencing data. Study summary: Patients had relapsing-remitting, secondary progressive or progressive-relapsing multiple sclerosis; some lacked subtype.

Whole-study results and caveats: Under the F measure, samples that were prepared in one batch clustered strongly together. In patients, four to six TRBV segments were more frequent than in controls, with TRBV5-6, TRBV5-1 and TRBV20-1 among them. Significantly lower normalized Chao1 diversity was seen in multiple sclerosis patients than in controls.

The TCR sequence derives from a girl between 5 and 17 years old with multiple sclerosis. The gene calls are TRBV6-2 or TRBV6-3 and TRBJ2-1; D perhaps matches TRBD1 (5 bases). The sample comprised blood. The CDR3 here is CASSYYVRQSNEQFF. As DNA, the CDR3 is TGTGCCAGCAGTTACTATGTTCGACAGTCCAATGAGCAGTTCTTC.